These T cell receptor beta chains were read from a single sample in a study of CD8 T cells in ankylosing spondylitis. Via MiXCR, TCRdb re-called the 5' RACE reads, giving one row per CDR3 protein. The sample includes about 800,000 distinct CDR3 sequences, about 10% of them seen just once. The sample was blood, either unsorted or a sorted T cell fraction (not recorded which). The source is a male donor with ankylosing spondylitis. Both conserved end residues are part of each CDR3. Each record gives: J gene, V gene, clone size, D gene, CDR3 protein, CDR3 DNA. D genes are given only for firm matches. Size is stated for part of the rows, as once, few or many counts, or as a class when the clone is expanded.

TRBJ2-1,TRBV29-1,many,NA,CSVEESPYNEQFF,TGCAGCGTTGAAGAATCCCCCTACAATGAGCAGTTCTTC
TRBJ1-5,TRBV3-1,many,NA,CASSQNSNQPQHF,TGTGCCAGCAGCCAAAATAGCAATCAGCCCCAGCATTTT
TRBJ2-2,TRBV20-1,many,NA,CSASLAAGELFF,TGCAGTGCTAGTCTCGCGGCCGGGGAGCTGTTTTTT
TRBJ2-5,TRBV12-2,NA,NA,CASRHGSSVYQETQYF,TGTGCAAGTCGCCACGGTTCATCCGTGTACCAAGAGACCCAGTACTTC
TRBJ1-1,TRBV28,NA,NA,CASNLGGARQAFF,TGTGCCAGCAACTTAGGAGGGGCAAGGCAAGCTTTCTTT
TRBJ1-1,TRBV20-1,NA,NA,CSADGRYTEAFF,TGCAGTGCTGACGGACGGTACACTGAAGCTTTCTTT
TRBJ1-3,TRBV4-2,many,NA,CASSLNPYSGNTIYF,TGTGCCAGCAGCCTCAACCCCTACTCTGGAAACACCATATATTTT
TRBJ2-5,TRBV6-1,few,TRBD2,CASSPIWTSGRGGETQYF,TGTGCCAGCAGCCCTATATGGACTAGCGGGAGGGGAGGGGAGACCCAGTACTTC
TRBJ2-1,TRBV20-1,NA,TRBD1,CSAFKGARYNEQFF,TGCAGTGCTTTTAAGGGGGCGCGGTACAATGAGCAGTTCTTC
TRBJ2-2,TRBV20-1,NA,TRBD2,CSARVWTSYTGELFF,TGCAGTGCTAGAGTGTGGACTAGCTACACCGGGGAGCTGTTTTTT
TRBJ1-1,TRBV10-2,NA,NA,CASSEEQGVTEAFF,TGCGCCAGCAGTGAGGAACAGGGTGTAACTGAAGCTTTCTTT
TRBJ1-5,TRBV7-9,many,NA,CASSYGTWDQPQHF,TGTGCCAGCAGCTACGGAACCTGGGACCAGCCCCAGCATTTT
TRBJ2-3,TRBV5-1,NA,NA,CASSPLGLTSTDTQYF,TGCGCCAGCAGCCCACTTGGATTAACTAGCACAGATACGCAGTATTTT
TRBJ1-5,TRBV24-1,NA,NA,CATSDQGGQPQHF,TGTGCCACCAGTGATCAGGGAGGTCAGCCCCAGCATTTT
TRBJ2-5,TRBV20-1,few,NA,CSAPRGTQYF,TGCAGTGCTCCCAGGGGGACCCAGTACTTC
TRBJ2-7,TRBV7-9,few,NA,CASSPAGTINEQYF,TGTGCCAGCAGCCCAGCCGGGACAATCAACGAGCAGTACTTC
TRBJ1-3,TRBV6-1,once,NA,CASSLTHSPSASGNTIYF,TGTGCCAGCAGTCTTACCCACTCTCCTTCCGCCTCTGGAAACACCATATATTTT
TRBJ2-5,TRBV4-1,many,NA,CASSQDIQKETQYF,TGCGCCAGCAGCCAAGATATCCAGAAAGAGACCCAGTACTTC
TRBJ2-2,TRBV9,few,NA,CASSVSYGELFF,TGTGCCAGCAGCGTAAGCTACGGGGAGCTGTTTTTT
TRBJ1-5,TRBV27,few,NA,CASRGPAVQPQHF,TGTGCCAGCAGGGGGCCTGCGGTCCAGCCCCAGCATTTT
TRBJ2-1,TRBV5-1,many,TRBD2,CASSLDGRNNEQFF,TGCGCCAGCAGCTTGGACGGGAGGAACAATGAGCAGTTCTTC
TRBJ2-1,TRBV20-1,many,NA,CSAGQSSYNEQFF,TGCAGTGCCGGACAGAGCTCCTACAATGAGCAGTTCTTC
TRBJ1-2,TRBV29-1,few,NA,CSGQLANYGYTF,TGCAGCGGACAGTTAGCTAACTATGGCTACACCTTC
TRBJ2-1,TRBV29-1,NA,NA,CSGRRGGVDNEQFF,TGCAGCGGCCGTAGGGGGGGCGTCGACAATGAGCAGTTCTTC
TRBJ2-1,TRBV29-1,many,NA,CSVVGGNPYNEQFF,TGCAGCGTTGTAGGTGGGAACCCCTACAATGAGCAGTTCTTC
TRBJ2-7,TRBV2,NA,NA,CASGEEWGRNEQYF,TGTGCCAGCGGTGAGGAGTGGGGCAGAAACGAGCAGTACTTC
TRBJ2-5,TRBV20-1,many,NA,CSARGGSRETQYF,TGCAGTGCTAGAGGAGGCAGCAGGGAGACCCAGTACTTC
TRBJ1-5,TRBV20-1,NA,NA,CSAIPHSNQPQHF,TGCAGTGCCATTCCCCATAGCAATCAGCCCCAGCATTTT
TRBJ1-1,TRBV6-5,NA,NA,CASSYSTWGADTEAFF,TGTGCCAGCAGTTACTCGACGTGGGGGGCTGACACTGAAGCTTTCTTT
TRBJ2-7,TRBV27,NA,TRBD2,CASQGLAGFPASYEQYF,TGTGCCAGCCAGGGACTAGCGGGGTTCCCCGCCTCCTACGAGCAGTACTTC
TRBJ2-1,TRBV7-3,NA,TRBD2,CASSTTSGGYVNEQFF,TGTGCCAGCAGCACAACTAGCGGGGGTTACGTAAATGAGCAGTTCTTC
TRBJ2-7,TRBV5-1,NA,TRBD1,CATTTGDLSSYEQYF,TGCGCCACTACGACAGGGGACCTTAGCTCCTACGAGCAGTACTTC
TRBJ2-1,TRBV9,NA,TRBD2,CASSGTSGSYNEQFF,TGTGCCAGCAGCGGGACTAGCGGGAGTTACAATGAGCAGTTCTTC
TRBJ1-3,TRBV30,NA,NA,CAWTNRGRLLRFPSGNTIYF,TGTGCCTGGACGAACCGGGGTAGACTCTTACGTTTTCCCTCTGGAAACACCATATATTTT
TRBJ2-5,TRBV5-1,NA,TRBD1,CASSNMDRDDETQYF,TGCGCCAGCAGCAACATGGACAGGGATGATGAGACCCAGTACTTC
TRBJ2-1,TRBV6-2/TRBV6-3,NA,TRBD2,CASSKLAGGSEQFF,TGTGCCAGCAGTAAACTAGCGGGAGGCTCTGAGCAGTTCTTC
TRBJ1-6,TRBV28,many,NA,CASSRRENSPLHF,TGTGCCAGCAGCCGAAGGGAGAATTCACCCCTCCACTTT
TRBJ2-7,TRBV12-3/TRBV12-4,many,NA,CASSLETVSTYEQYF,TGTGCCAGCAGTTTAGAGACAGTTTCCACCTACGAGCAGTACTTC
TRBJ2-6,TRBV7-9,few,TRBD1,CASTRGQGSSGANVLTF,TGTGCCAGCACCCGGGGACAGGGCAGCTCTGGGGCCAACGTCCTGACTTTC
TRBJ2-7,TRBV5-1,many,TRBD2,CASSRLAGGVSYEQYF,TGCGCCAGCAGCCGACTAGCGGGAGGGGTCTCCTACGAGCAGTACTTC
TRBJ1-1,TRBV6-1,many,TRBD1,CASRNAGGTEAFF,TGTGCCAGCAGGAATGCAGGGGGCACTGAAGCTTTCTTT
TRBJ2-7,TRBV27,NA,TRBD1,CASSLRTGLPYEQYF,TGTGCCAGCAGTCTCCGGACAGGCCTACCCTACGAGCAGTACTTC
TRBJ1-1,TRBV5-1,many,NA,CASRVDSQNTEAFF,TGCGCCAGCAGGGTGGACAGTCAGAACACTGAAGCTTTCTTT
TRBJ2-3,TRBV5-1,many,NA,CASSSPQGISTDTQYF,TGCGCCAGCAGCTCGCCACAGGGAATTTCCACAGATACGCAGTATTTT
TRBJ2-1,TRBV6-1,few,NA,CASSVVETQFF,TGTGCCAGCAGTGTAGTAGAGACACAGTTCTTC
TRBJ2-3,TRBV4-3,NA,TRBD2,CASSQDQGPGLAGGPDTQYF,TGCGCCAGCAGCCAAGATCAGGGCCCCGGACTAGCGGGAGGGCCAGATACGCAGTATTTT
TRBJ2-5,TRBV20-1,few,TRBD2,CSASPPLAGSQETQYF,TGCAGTGCTTCCCCCCCACTAGCGGGGTCTCAAGAGACCCAGTACTTC
TRBJ1-1,TRBV15,NA,NA,CATSRDGQDTEAFF,TGTGCCACCAGCAGAGATGGCCAGGACACTGAAGCTTTCTTT
TRBJ2-7,TRBV7-2,NA,NA,CASSFYVAGRIVYEQYF,TGTGCCAGCAGCTTTTATGTCGCCGGTAGGATCGTCTACGAGCAGTACTTC
TRBJ2-1,TRBV29-1,few,NA,CSVEAGPYNEQFF,TGCAGCGTTGAGGCAGGTCCCTACAATGAGCAGTTCTTC
TRBJ1-2,TRBV15,few,TRBD1,CATSRGPGGYGYTF,TGTGCCACCAGCAGAGGCCCAGGGGGTTATGGCTACACCTTC